These 24 T cell receptor beta chains came from one sample sequenced in a study of CD8+CD57+ T cells in acquired aplastic anemia. For CDR3 and TCR beta VDJ profiling, genomic DNA was the template used. TCRdb fed the reads into MiXCR, producing one record per CDR3 protein. The sample yields some 180,000 distinct CDR3 sequences, about half seen once. Flow cytometry had shown expanded CD8+CD57+ cells in the patients chosen for sequencing. Sequencing was done on a sample of sorted CD4+, CD8+, or CD8+CD57+ T cells (not recorded which) from PBMCs. Receptors were obtained from a human donor with aplastic anemia.

For this clonotype: With a much larger clone just one base away, this may be a read error. This rearrangement joins TRBV5-1 to TRBJ1-1, with no clear D. Trimming stripped 1 base from V and 4 bases from J, with 14 bases between. The V gene's germline CDR1 is SGHRS and CDR2 YFSETQ. The CDR3 length is 15 residues. The CDR3: CASSLMADMSTEAFF. The CDR3 DNA is TGCGCCAGCAGCTTGATGGCAGACATGAGCACTGAAGCTTTCTTT.

This chain links TRBV5-1 with TRBJ2-7; D is uncertain. V was clipped by 0 bases and J by 3 bases, with 10 bases between them. CDR1 is SGHRS and CDR2 is YFSETQ in the germline V gene. The CDR3 has 14 amino acids. The CDR3 reads CASSLAMADYEQYF. DNA for the CDR3: TGCGCCAGCAGCTTGGCCATGGCAGACTACGAGCAGTACTTC.

This clonotype was seen a few times. The chain is built from TRBV2 and TRBJ2-1, with TRBD1 matching 10 bases. J gave up 3 bases and V 5 bases, and 4 bases lay outside the gene matches. The germline CDR1 and CDR2 sequences are SNHLY and FYNNEI. The CDR3 is 15 residues long. The CDR3: CASSPGQGSYNEQFF. The CDR3 DNA reads as TGTGCCAGCAGTCCGGGACAGGGGAGCTACAATGAGCAGTTCTTC. Together with reference TRBV2 and TRBJ2-1, the CDR3 gives the full variable domain: EPEVTQTPSHQVTQMGQEVILRCVPISNHLYFYWYRQILGQKVEFLVSFYNNEISEKSEIFDDQFSVERPDGSNFTLKIRSTKLEDSAMYFCASSPGQGSYNEQFFGPGTRLTVL.

The sample holds many counts of this clonotype. The chain recombines TRBV4-2 with TRBJ2-3, with 7 bases fitting TRBD2. V was pared by 3 bases and J by 5 bases, with 2 bases of the junction left unmatched. Germline CDR1 LGHNA, CDR2 YNFKEQ. This CDR3 has 13 amino acids. The CDR3 DNA follows: TGTGCCAGCAGCCATGGCGGGGGAGATACGCAGTATTTT. The encoded protein is CASSHGGGDTQYF.

This clonotype showed up many times. The chain carries TRBV11-2 and TRBJ1-3; no reliable D call. CDR3 length: 17 residues. Germline-derived CDR1 and CDR2 are SGHAT and FQNNGV. V lost 2 bases to trimming and J lost 1 base, with 15 bases between them. In nucleotides, the CDR3 is TGTGCCAGCAGCTTAATCGGCCACAGCGCATCTGGAAACACCATATATTTT. Encoded protein: CASSLIGHSASGNTIYF.

This clonotype was detected many times. The chain has TRBV15 and TRBJ1-2; D is perhaps TRBD1 (5 bases). The CDR3 consists of 14 residues. V shed 0 bases and J shed 4 bases, with 9 bases lying between them. Germline CDR1 is LNHNV and CDR2 is YYDKDF (reference sequence). Here the CDR3 reads CATSREGAGYGYTF. CDR3 DNA: TGTGCCACCAGCAGAGAAGGGGCTGGCTATGGCTACACCTTC.

This clonotype was seen many times. The genes are TRBV19 and TRBJ2-7; the match to TRBD1 covers 8 bases. Germline V gene data show CDR1 as LNHDA and CDR2 as SQIVND (reference sequence). The V segment lost 3 bases and the J segment 3 bases; nucleotides outside the gene matches: 7. This CDR3 is 15 amino acids long. CDR3 DNA sequence: TGTGCCAGTAGTATCAGTTCAGGGGGCGGCTACGAGCAGTACTTC. It yields the protein CASSISSGGGYEQYF.

CDR3 nucleotides: TGTGCCATCAGGGAGCAACCGGGCGCAGGGGAGACCCAGTACTTC. Translation gives CAIREQPGAGETQYF. This chain links TRBV10-3 with TRBJ2-5; weak D call: TRBD1 (5 bases). Germline CDR1 reads ENHRY; CDR2 reads SYGVKD. This CDR3 is built from 15 residues. V was pared by 6 bases and J by 5 bases, with 19 bases between.

The chain uses TRBV7-3 and TRBJ2-5; the match to TRBD2 covers 8 bases. This CDR3 is 13 amino acids long. V was pared by 4 bases and J by 4 bases, with 2 bases of the junction left unmatched. The V gene's germline CDR1 is SGHTA and CDR2 FQGTGA. The CDR3 loop is CASSYGGGETQYF. In nucleotides, the CDR3 is TGTGCCAGCAGCTACGGGGGGGGAGAGACCCAGTACTTC. Based on the CDR3 plus reference TRBV7-3 and TRBJ2-5, the full variable domain is GAGVSQTPSNKVTEKGKYVELRCDPISGHTALYWYRQSLGQGPEFLIYFQGTGAADDSGLPNDRFFAVRPEGSVSTLKIQRTERGDSAVYLCASSYGGGETQYFGPGTRLLVL.

This clonotype showed up just a few times. This chain joins TRBV6-1 and TRBJ1-6, with D tentatively TRBD1 (5 bases). Germline CDR1 is MNHNS and CDR2 is SASEGT. CDR3 size: 16 residues. V lost 0 bases and J lost 7, with 13 bases in between. The CDR3 bases are TGTGCCAGCAGTGAAGCGACCGGGGCCCCGAATTCACCCCTCCACTTT. Translating gives CASSEATGAPNSPLHF.

The chain uses TRBV12-5 and TRBJ2-7, with D perhaps given as TRBD1 or TRBD2 (6 bases each). The CDR3 extends over 15 amino acids. Trimming shortened V by 1 base and J by 4 bases, and 14 bases separated the two germline ends. Germline V gives CDR1 LGHNT, CDR2 FRNRAP. CDR3 DNA sequence: TGTGCTAGTGGTTTGGACGGGGGACAATCTTACGAGCAGTACTTC. This gives the protein CASGLDGGQSYEQYF.

In regard to this clonotype: A single base separates this from a much larger clone, so it may be a read error. The J gene is TRBJ1-3, the V gene TRBV12-3 or TRBV12-4; D perhaps matches TRBD1 (6 bases). This CDR3 has 14 amino acids. The CDR3 loop is CASRQGHPGDTIYF. The CDR3, as DNA: TGTGCCAGCAGGCAGGGGCATCCTGGAGACACCATATATTTT.

This clonotype has ten or more counts. The chain couples TRBV20-1 to TRBJ2-1, with 9 bases that match TRBD1. Per germline, CDR1 DFQATT and CDR2 SNEGSKA (reference sequence). Trimming at V came to 6 bases and at J to 5 bases, leaving 11 bases not matched to a gene. This CDR3 has 15 residues. Written as DNA, the CDR3 is TGCAGTGCCCCGCTTGCGACAGGGGGTAACAATGAGCAGTTCTTC. Translating it yields CSAPLATGGNNEQFF.

This clonotype was detected many times. The chain has TRBV7-9 and TRBJ2-3, with 7 bases aligning to TRBD2. CDR3 length: 15 amino acids. Germline trimming cut 5 bases from V and 4 bases from J; bases unmatched to any gene: 9. CDR1 is SEHNR, CDR2 FQNEAQ, per germline (reference sequence). CDR3 sequence reads: CASSLGAGRADTQYF. CDR3 bases: TGTGCCAGCAGCCTAGGGGCAGGGAGGGCAGATACGCAGTATTTT.

The chain couples TRBV10-3 to TRBJ2-5; no firm D call. Germline V gives CDR1 ENHRY, CDR2 SYGVKD. The length of the CDR3 is 14 residues. The V gene lost 3 bases and the J gene lost 5 bases, with 13 bases spanning the gap. The CDR3 coding sequence is TGTGCCATCAGTGATCCCAGGAATGGGGAGACCCAGTACTTC. This sequence encodes CAISDPRNGETQYF.

This clonotype was seen ten or more times. This chain connects TRBV2 to TRBJ1-2; 8 bases are shared with TRBD1. The CDR3 covers 15 residues. The V gene end was trimmed by 9 bases and the J gene end by 2 bases; junction bases not matched to a gene: 11. Germline V gives CDR1 SNHLY, CDR2 FYNNEI. CDR3 sequence: CARGSGGAQNYGYTF. The DNA for the CDR3 is TGTGCCAGGGGGTCAGGGGGCGCGCAAAACTATGGCTACACCTTC. The full variable domain, in which reference TRBV2 and TRBJ1-2 provide the parts outside the CDR3, is EPEVTQTPSHQVTQMGQEVILRCVPISNHLYFYWYRQILGQKVEFLVSFYNNEISEKSEIFDDQFSVERPDGSNFTLKIRSTKLEDSAMYFCARGSGGAQNYGYTFGSGTRLTVV.

J is TRBJ2-5 and V is TRBV12-3 or TRBV12-4, with TRBD2 as a possible D gene (6 bases). Trimming removed 1 base at V and 5 bases at J, with 14 bases between. The CDR3 sequence is 15 residues long. CDR3 bases: TGTGCCAGCAGTTTAGTTACGACTAGTACCGAGACCCAGTACTTC. This codes for CASSLVTTSTETQYF.

In the case of this clonotype: A much larger clone lies a single base off, so this may be a read error. The gene calls are TRBV5-1 and TRBJ1-2, with D possibly being TRBD1 (6 bases). The CDR3 is made up of 15 amino acids. Germline values: CDR1 SGHRS, CDR2 YFSETQ. The CDR3 sequence is CACSLGRGFDYGYTF. CDR3 in DNA: TGCGCCTGCAGCTTAGGTAGGGGGTTCGATTATGGCTACACCTTC.

This chain uses TRBV7-9 with TRBJ2-5; possibly TRBD2 for D (5 bases). This CDR3 comprises 13 residues. Trimming took 1 base from V and 6 from J, leaving 9 bases between them. The V gene's germline CDR1 is SEHNR and CDR2 FQNEAQ (reference sequence). CDR3 coding DNA: TGTGCCAGCAGCTTAGAAGGGAGACAGACCCAGTACTTC. It translates to CASSLEGRQTQYF.

Remarks on this clonotype: A read error is possible here, since a much larger clone lies one base away. The conserved phenylalanine or tryptophan normally closing the CDR3 is absent here, so this likely arose from a read error. V gene TRBV20-1 combines with J gene TRBJ2-3, with 14 bases that match TRBD2. This CDR3 region has 16 residues. Germline assignment: CDR1 DFQATT and CDR2 SNEGSKA (reference sequence). The junction had 4 bases not matched to a gene; V was cut back by 0 bases and J by 5 bases. The CDR3 reads CSARDRLAGGVDTQYC. DNA for the CDR3: TGCAGTGCTAGAGATAGACTAGCGGGGGGGGTAGATACGCAGTATTGT.

Points on this clonotype: This may stem from a read error, because a much larger clone lies one nucleotide away. This CDR3 is CASSLRGRGSGGPDTQYF. The CDR3 DNA reads TGCGCCAGCAGCTTGCGGGGGCGAGGTAGCGGGGGTCCAGATACGCAGTATTTT. The chain recombines TRBV5-1 with TRBJ2-3; 9 bases agree with TRBD2. V lost 1 base to trimming and J lost 4 bases; unmatched junction nucleotides: 13. CDR1 SGHRS and CDR2 YFSETQ come from the germline V gene. The CDR3 consists of 18 residues.

The chain uses TRBV6-2 or TRBV6-3 and TRBJ2-1; 12 positions match TRBD2. The ends lost 4 bases at V and 5 bases at J; junction bases unmatched: 3. This CDR3 is 15 amino acids long. Germline V gene lookup returns CDR1 MNHEY and CDR2 SVGEGT. The CDR3 reads CASSFTSGGNNEQFF. The DNA of the CDR3 is TGTGCCAGCAGTTTTACTAGCGGGGGGAACAATGAGCAGTTCTTC.

The chain carries TRBV25-1 and TRBJ2-1; D remains ambiguous. CDR1 and CDR2 from the germline V gene are MGHDK and SYGVNS. The ends were cut back, 1 base at V and 0 bases at J, with 16 bases in the middle. The CDR3 totals 18 residues. CDR3 residues: CASSEWVGSLSSYNEQFF. In DNA form, the CDR3 reads TGTGCCAGCAGTGAATGGGTGGGGTCGTTAAGCTCCTACAATGAGCAGTTCTTC.

J is TRBJ1-1 and V is TRBV19, with unresolved D. The V gene's germline CDR1 is LNHDA and CDR2 SQIVND (reference sequence). V lost 0 bases, J lost 7 bases, and 9 bases lay in between. This CDR3 spans 13 amino acids. CDR3 coding DNA: TGTGCCAGTAGTATAGATCTATTGGGTGAAGCTTTCTTT. Its protein is CASSIDLLGEAFF.